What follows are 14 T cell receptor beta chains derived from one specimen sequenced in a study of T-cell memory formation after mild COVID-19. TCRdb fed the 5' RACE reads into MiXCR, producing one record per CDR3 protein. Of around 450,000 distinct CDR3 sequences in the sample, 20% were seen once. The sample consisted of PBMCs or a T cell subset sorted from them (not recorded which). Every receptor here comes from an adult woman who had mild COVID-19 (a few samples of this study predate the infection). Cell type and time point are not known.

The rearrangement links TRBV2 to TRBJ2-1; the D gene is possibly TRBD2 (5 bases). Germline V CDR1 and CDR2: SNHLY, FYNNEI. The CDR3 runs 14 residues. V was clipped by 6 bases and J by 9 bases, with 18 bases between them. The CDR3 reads CASREVPPAGEQFF. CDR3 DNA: TGTGCCAGCAGAGAGGTGCCCCCCGCGGGTGAGCAGTTCTTC.

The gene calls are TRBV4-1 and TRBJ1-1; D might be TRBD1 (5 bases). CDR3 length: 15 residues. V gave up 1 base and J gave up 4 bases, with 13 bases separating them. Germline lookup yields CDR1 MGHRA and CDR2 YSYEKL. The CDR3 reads CASSQGQGGLTEAFF. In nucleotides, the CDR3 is TGCGCCAGCAGCCAAGGTCAGGGAGGTCTCACTGAAGCTTTCTTT.

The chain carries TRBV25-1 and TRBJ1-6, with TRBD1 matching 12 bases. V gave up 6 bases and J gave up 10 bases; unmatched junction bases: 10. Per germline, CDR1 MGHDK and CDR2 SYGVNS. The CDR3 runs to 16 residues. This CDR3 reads CASRPPGGQGASPLHF. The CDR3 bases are TGTGCCAGCAGGCCCCCCGGGGGACAGGGGGCATCACCCCTCCACTTT.

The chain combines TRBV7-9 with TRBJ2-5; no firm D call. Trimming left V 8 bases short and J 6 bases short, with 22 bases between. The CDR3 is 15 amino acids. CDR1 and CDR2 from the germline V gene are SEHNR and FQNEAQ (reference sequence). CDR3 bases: TGTGCCAGCGGCCTTATGCTGGGATCTCAAAAGACCCAGTACTTC. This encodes CASGLMLGSQKTQYF.

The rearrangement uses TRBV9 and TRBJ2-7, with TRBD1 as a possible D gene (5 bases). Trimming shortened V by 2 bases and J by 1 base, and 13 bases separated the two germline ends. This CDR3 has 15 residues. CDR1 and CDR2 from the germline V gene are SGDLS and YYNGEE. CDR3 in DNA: TGTGCCAGCAGCGTCTCCGACAGACCATCCTACGAGCAGTACTTC. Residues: CASSVSDRPSYEQYF.

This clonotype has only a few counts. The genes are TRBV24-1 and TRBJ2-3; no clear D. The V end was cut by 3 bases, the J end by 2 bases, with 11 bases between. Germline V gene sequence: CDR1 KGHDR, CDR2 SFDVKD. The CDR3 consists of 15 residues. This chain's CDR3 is CATSDHRDPTDTQYF. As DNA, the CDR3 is TGTGCCACCAGTGATCACCGAGACCCCACAGATACGCAGTATTTT.

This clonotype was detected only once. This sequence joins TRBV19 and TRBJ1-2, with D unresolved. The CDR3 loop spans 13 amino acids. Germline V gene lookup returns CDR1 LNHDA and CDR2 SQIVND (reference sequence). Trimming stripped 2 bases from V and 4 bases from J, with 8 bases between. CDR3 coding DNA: TGTGCCAGTAGTATAAGTAGCGGCTATGGCTACACCTTC. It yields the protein CASSISSGYGYTF. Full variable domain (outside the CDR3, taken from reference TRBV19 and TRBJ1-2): DGGITQSPKYLFRKEGQNVTLSCEQNLNHDAMYWYRQDPGQGLRLIYYSQIVNDFQKGDIAEGYSVSREKKESFPLTVTSAQKNPTAFYLCASSISSGYGYTFGSGTRLTVV.

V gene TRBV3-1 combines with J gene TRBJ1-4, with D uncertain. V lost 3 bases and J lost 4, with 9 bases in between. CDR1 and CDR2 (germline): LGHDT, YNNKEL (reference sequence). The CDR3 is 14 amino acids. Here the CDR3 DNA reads TGTGCCAGCAGCCAGGGCCTGAATAATGAAAAACTGTTTTTT. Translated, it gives CASSQGLNNEKLFF. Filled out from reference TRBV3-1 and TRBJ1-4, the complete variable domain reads DTAVSQTPKYLVTQMGNDKSIKCEQNLGHDTMYWYKQDSKKFLKIMFSYNNKELIINETVPNRFSPKSPDKAHLNLHINSLELGDSAVYFCASSQGLNNEKLFFGSGTQLSVL.

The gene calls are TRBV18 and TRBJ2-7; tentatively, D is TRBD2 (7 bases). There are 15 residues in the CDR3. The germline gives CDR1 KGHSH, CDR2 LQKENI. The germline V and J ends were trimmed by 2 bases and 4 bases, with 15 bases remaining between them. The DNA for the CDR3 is TGTGCCAGCTCACCAAGGGAGGGGGGACCTTACGAGCAGTACTTC. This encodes CASSPREGGPYEQYF.

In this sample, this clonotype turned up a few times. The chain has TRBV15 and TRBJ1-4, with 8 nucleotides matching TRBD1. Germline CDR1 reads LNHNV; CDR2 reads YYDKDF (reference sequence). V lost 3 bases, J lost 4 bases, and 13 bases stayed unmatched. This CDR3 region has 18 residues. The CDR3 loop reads CATSRDLGRTGINEKLFF. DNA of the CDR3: TGTGCCACCAGCAGGGACCTAGGAAGGACAGGGATTAATGAAAAACTGTTTTTT. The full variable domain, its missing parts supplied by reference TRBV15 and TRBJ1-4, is DAMVIQNPRYQVTQFGKPVTLSCSQTLNHNVMYWYQQKSSQAPKLLFHYYDKDFNNEADTPDNFQSRRPNTSFCFLDIRSPGLGDTAMYLCATSRDLGRTGINEKLFFGSGTQLSVL.

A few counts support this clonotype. CDR3 amino acids: CASSSGHTNQPQHF. The CDR3 DNA reads TGTGCCAGTAGTAGCGGACACACCAATCAGCCCCAGCATTTT. The chain couples TRBV19 to TRBJ1-5; the D gene is possibly TRBD1 (5 bases). The CDR3 is 14 amino acids. Trimming took 4 bases from V and 3 from J, leaving 10 bases between them. The germline V gene encodes CDR1 LNHDA and CDR2 SQIVND (reference sequence).

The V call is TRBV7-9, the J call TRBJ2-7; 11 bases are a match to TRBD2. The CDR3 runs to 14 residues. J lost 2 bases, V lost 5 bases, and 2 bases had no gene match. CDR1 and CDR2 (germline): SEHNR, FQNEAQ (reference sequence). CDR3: CASSISGRAYEQYF. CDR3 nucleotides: TGTGCCAGCAGCATTAGCGGGAGGGCCTACGAGCAGTACTTC. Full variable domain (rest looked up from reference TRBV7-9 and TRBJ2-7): DTGVSQNPRHKITKRGQNVTFRCDPISEHNRLYWYRQTLGQGPEFLTYFQNEAQLEKSRLLSDRFSAERPKGSFSTLEIQRTEQGDSAMYLCASSISGRAYEQYFGPGTRLTVT.

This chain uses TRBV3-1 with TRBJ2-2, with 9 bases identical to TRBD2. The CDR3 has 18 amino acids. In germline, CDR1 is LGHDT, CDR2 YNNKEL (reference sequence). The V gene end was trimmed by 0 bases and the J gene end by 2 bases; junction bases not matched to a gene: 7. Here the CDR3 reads CASSQDSALAGNTGELFF. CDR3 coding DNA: TGTGCCAGCAGCCAAGATTCCGCACTAGCGGGTAACACCGGGGAGCTGTTTTTT.

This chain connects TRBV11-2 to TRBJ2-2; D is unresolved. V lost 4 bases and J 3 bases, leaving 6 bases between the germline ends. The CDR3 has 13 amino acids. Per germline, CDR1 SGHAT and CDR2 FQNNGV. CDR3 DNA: TGTGCCAGCAGCTGGGTCTACACCGGGGAGCTGTTTTTT. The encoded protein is CASSWVYTGELFF.